This TCR beta chain was recovered during a study of siplizumab effects on memory and regulatory T cells (dated by TCRdb to between 2017 and 2020). With regard to the full study: The effect of the anti-CD2 antibody siplizumab on alloreactive T-cell subsets was examined in allogeneic mixed lymphocyte reactions constructed from human PBMCs. Findings and caveats that apply to the study as a whole: Because sequences at frequencies below about 10^-5 were poorly captured, only a minor fraction of alloreactive clones could be mapped back to unstimulated subsets. Roughly 80-95% of proliferating CD4+ or CD8+ clones could not be assigned a naive or memory phenotype. Siplizumab significantly lowered the cumulative frequency of alloreactive sequences that could be traced to unstimulated CD4+ memory T cells. Among mappable alloreactive CD4+ clones, the Treg-derived fraction averaged approximately 69% with siplizumab versus 25% to 30% in control reactions. Whether proliferating Tregs from siplizumab cultures actually had suppressive function was not functionally confirmed. Greater diversity appeared to be present in unstimulated naive T cells than in memory T cells, and a substantial contribution to the alloresponse seemed to be made by naive cells.

The CDR3 starts with the cysteine, ends with the phenylalanine, and has 13 residues. Only CDR3 DNA remains: 39 bases, in frame from the first base. V is reduced by 5 bases and J by 3 bases, leaving a spacing of 10 bases between them. For CDR1 and CDR2, the germline V gene lists KGHSH and LQKENI. Sorted unstimulated T cells and proliferating T cells recovered from mixed lymphocyte reactions underwent TCRbeta CDR3 sequencing. Fresh whole blood from ten HLA-typed healthy donors was used as the source from which PBMCs were isolated. The receptor library was made with the immunoSEQ multiplex PCR assay. Some 100,000 TCR templates per sample were assayed by the deep sequencing platform. Genomic DNA extracted from sorted T cells was used for TCRbeta CDR3 sequencing. In the paper's pipeline: Clonal analysis of TCRbeta CDR3 data was done in the R programming language. Comparing unstimulated samples against CFSE-low samples taken after the reaction was how alloreactive CD4+ and CD8+ clones were defined. By matching sequences to the repertoires of sorted unstimulated Treg and non-Treg cells, each alloreactive CD4+ clone was assigned a regulatory or non-regulatory origin. TCRdb carries this immuneACCESS record with in-frame sequences only. Its versions omit some clonotypes, under half of them owing to an unresolved V gene in the studies checked, with the rest unexplained. The DNA was the basis for D and trimming; V, J and clone size are from that table. The sample table contains more than 85,000 clones; only one count was recorded for approximately 90% of them. In total, the top ten clones hold 15% of the sample.

In the case of this clone: Its antigen is unknown. Base qualities are not at hand, and no much larger clone is one base apart.

The TCR originated in a human donor in good health. Sequencing used CD4+ T cells sorted from blood. The chain uses TRBV18 and TRBJ1-2; no D gene is confidently identified. The DNA is as follows: TGTGCCAGCTCATACACGGATGACTATGGCTACACCTTC. Its product reads: CASSYTDDYGYTF.